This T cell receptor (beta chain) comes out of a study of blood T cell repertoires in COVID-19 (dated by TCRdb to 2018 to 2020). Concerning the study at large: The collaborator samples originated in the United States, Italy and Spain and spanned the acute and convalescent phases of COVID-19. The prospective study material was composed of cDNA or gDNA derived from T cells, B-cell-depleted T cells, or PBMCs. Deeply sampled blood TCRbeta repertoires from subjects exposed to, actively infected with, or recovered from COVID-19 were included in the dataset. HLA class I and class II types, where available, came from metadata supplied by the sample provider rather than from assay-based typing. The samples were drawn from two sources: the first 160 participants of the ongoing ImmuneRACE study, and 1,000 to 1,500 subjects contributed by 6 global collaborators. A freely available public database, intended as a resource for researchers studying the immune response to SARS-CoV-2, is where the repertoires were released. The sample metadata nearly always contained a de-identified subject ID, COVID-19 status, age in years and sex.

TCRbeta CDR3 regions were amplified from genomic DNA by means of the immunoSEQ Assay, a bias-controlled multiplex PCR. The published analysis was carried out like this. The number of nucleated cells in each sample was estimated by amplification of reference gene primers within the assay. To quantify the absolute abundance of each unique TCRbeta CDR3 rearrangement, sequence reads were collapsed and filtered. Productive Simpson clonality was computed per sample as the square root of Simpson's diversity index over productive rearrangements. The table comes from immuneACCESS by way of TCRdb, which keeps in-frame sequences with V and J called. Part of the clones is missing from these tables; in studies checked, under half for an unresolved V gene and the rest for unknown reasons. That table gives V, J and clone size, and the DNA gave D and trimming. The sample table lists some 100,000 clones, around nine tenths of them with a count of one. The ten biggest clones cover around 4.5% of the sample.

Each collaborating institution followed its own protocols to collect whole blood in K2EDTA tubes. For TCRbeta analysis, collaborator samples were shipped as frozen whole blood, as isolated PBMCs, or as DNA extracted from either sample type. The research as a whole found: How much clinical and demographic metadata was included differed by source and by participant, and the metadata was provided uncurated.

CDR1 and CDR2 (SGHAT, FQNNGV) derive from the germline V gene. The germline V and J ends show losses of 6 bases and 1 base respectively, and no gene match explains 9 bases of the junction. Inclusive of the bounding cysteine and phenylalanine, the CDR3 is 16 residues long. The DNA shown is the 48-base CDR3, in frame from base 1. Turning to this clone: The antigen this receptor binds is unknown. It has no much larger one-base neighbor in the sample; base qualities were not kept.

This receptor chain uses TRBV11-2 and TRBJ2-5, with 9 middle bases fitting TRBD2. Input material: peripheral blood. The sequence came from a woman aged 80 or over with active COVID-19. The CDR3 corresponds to CASRGLAGKTQETQYF. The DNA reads TGTGCCAGCAGGGGCCTAGCGGGGAAAACCCAAGAGACCCAGTACTTC.